The T cell receptor (beta chain) described here comes from a study of neoadjuvant anti-PD-1 for oral cavity cancer. The time point is: after neoadjuvant nivolumab, at surgical resection. In germline, CDR1 is SNHLY, CDR2 FYNNEI. Trimming took 0 bases from V and 4 from J, leaving 13 bases between them. CDR3 length: 16 amino acids. A single count supports this clone. Six replicates per PBMC sample, mostly from 480 ng of genomic DNA. TCRdb's copy holds only in-frame clones and misses some; the assay was immunoSEQ multiplex PCR. This sample has around 13,000 clones, with roughly 70% found just once. The clonotype comes from a person aged 35-80 years with oral cavity squamous cell carcinoma. Material: PBMCs, obtained after nivolumab (anti-PD-1) treatment. V is TRBV2 and J is TRBJ2-4; D might be TRBD2 (7 bases). As DNA, the CDR3 is TGTGCCAGCAGTGAAGCATATGGGGGGGCGAAAAACATTCAGTACTTC. Protein: CASSEAYGGAKNIQYF. Variable domain in full (rest from reference TRBV2 and TRBJ2-4): EPEVTQTPSHQVTQMGQEVILRCVPISNHLYFYWYRQILGQKVEFLVSFYNNEISEKSEIFDDQFSVERPDGSNFTLKIRSTKLEDSAMYFCASSEAYGGAKNIQYFGAGTRLSVL.